This T cell receptor beta chain is drawn from a study of lymphopenia after photon versus proton radiotherapy. General study points: Survival link was tested only in deceased patients; proton benefit remains a possibility. Photon-treated patients lost naive T cells and TCR diversity; proton-treated stayed stable.

Remarks on this clone: Antigen unknown.

In germline, CDR1 is MNHEY, CDR2 SVGAGI. The CDR3 covers 14 residues. V dropped 8 bases and J dropped 7; count of bases not matched to a gene: 8. The repertoire was sequenced with immunoSEQ multiplex PCR; TCRdb's copy has only in-frame clones and lacks some. Among thousands of clones listed, 81% were seen once. The sample consisted of peripheral blood, taken from a patient treated with photon-based radiotherapy. The rearrangement uses TRBV6-5 and TRBJ2-2, with 9 bases lining up with TRBD2. This receptor was taken from a man under 40 with gastric cancer. The CDR3 sequence is CASLAREGGGELFF. DNA of the CDR3: TGTGCCAGCTTAGCGCGGGAGGGCGGCGGGGAGCTGTTTTTT.